This T cell receptor beta chain was sequenced in a study of blood T cell repertoires in COVID-19. Study overall: The analysed material was cDNA or gDNA that came from T cells, B-cell-depleted T cells, or PBMCs.

Authors' processing steps: Estimated nucleated cell counts came from reference gene primer amplification. The protocol was immunoSEQ multiplex PCR, while the TCRdb copy is restricted to in-frame clones and leaves out a portion. V and J calls and clone size are given by that table; D and trimming were obtained from the DNA. The sample has about 210,000 clones, about four fifths seen once. Per germline, CDR1 SGHRS and CDR2 YFSETQ. This CDR3 region has 19 residues. J lost 3 bases, V lost 4 bases, and 15 bases had no gene match. The TCR was taken from a woman between 40 and 55 years old with acute or convalescent COVID-19. The sequencing sample was made of peripheral blood. V and J are TRBV5-1 and TRBJ2-2; TRBD2 agrees at 10 bases. CDR3 in amino acids: CASSSKAGGRIRDTGELFF. For the CDR3, the DNA is TGCGCCAGCAGCAGTAAAGCGGGGGGGCGAATCCGGGACACCGGGGAGCTGTTTTTT.